This T cell receptor (beta chain) was recorded in a study of blood T cells in healthy people across ages. Using a J-beta primer mix together with a sample-barcoded 5' primer, a second PCR was run for about 6 to 11 cycles. TCRdb called the 5' RACE reads again in MiXCR, with one record for every CDR3 protein. This sample has more than 800,000 distinct CDR3 sequences; more than 40% occur once, and the top ten carry 18%. Trimming removed 6 bases at V and 1 base at J, with 19 bases between. The CDR3 loop spans 16 amino acids. CDR1 and CDR2 from the germline V gene are MNHEY and SVGAGI. This clonotype has ten or more counts. Antigen unknown. Study-wide findings and caveats: Underestimates were what the diversity estimates from one million T cells were considered to be. Donors of long life had a larger count of naive CD4+ cells and greater diversity than aged donors.

The individuals who served as donors were healthy Caucasians living in Russia, aged roughly 6 to 90. J is TRBJ2-7 and V is TRBV6-5; D possibly corresponds to TRBD1 (5 bases). Sequencing was done on a sample of blood. This sequence originates from a woman in her sixties or seventies in good health. The CDR3 reads CASSRPPGYRSYEQYF. The CDR3 region has the DNA TGTGCCAGCAGCCGACCGCCAGGGTATAGGTCCTACGAGCAGTACTTC.